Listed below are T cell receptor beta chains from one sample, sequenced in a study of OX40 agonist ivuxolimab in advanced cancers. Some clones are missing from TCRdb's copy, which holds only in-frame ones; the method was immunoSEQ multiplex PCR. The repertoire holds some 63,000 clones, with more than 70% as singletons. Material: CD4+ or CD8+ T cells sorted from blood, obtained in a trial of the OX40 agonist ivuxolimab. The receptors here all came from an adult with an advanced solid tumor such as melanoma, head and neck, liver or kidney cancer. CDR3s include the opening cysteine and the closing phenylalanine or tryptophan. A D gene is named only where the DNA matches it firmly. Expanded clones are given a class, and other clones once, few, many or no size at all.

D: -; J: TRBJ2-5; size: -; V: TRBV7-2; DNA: TGTGCCAGCACCGCCTCGACAGGCCAAGAGACCCAGTACTTC; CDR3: CASTASTGQETQYF
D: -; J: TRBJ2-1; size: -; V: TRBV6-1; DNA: TGTGCCAGCATTCGCGGGACCGACACGGGAGAGCAGTTCTTC; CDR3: CASIRGTDTGEQFF
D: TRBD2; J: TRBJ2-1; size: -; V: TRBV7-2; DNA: TGTGCCAGCAGCCTCGGACTAGCGGGGGGAATTAATGAGCAGTTCTTC; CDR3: CASSLGLAGGINEQFF
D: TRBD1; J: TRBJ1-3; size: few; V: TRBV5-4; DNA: TGTGCCAGCAGCTTCCCGGGACAGGAGGTCTGGTATTTT; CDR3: CASSFPGQEVWYF
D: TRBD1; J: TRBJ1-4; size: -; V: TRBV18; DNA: TGTGCCAGCTCACCGTCTCAGGGGGTTGATGAAAAACTGTTTTTT; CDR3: CASSPSQGVDEKLFF
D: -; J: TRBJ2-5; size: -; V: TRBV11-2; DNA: TGTGCCAGCAGCTTGCAAGTCCAAGAGACCCAGTACTTC; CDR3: CASSLQVQETQYF
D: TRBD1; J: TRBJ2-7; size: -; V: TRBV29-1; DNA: TGCAGCGCCTCGACAGGGGCATACGAGCAGTACTTC; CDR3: CSASTGAYEQYF
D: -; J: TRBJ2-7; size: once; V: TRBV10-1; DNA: TGCGCCAGCAGTGAGAGGGGGAAAGGCGAGCAGTACTTC; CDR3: CASSERGKGEQYF
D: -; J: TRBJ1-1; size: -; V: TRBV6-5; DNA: TGTGCCAGCAGCCCTGACAACTTGAACACTGAAGCTTTCTTT; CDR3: CASSPDNLNTEAFF
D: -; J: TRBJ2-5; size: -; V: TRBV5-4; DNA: TGTGCCAGCAGCTTGGAACGGCGGACCCAGTACTTC; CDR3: CASSLERRTQYF
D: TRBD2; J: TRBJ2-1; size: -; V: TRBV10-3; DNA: TGTGCCATCAGAGGGCCCGCGACTAGCGGGAGTATACCCCGGGAAAAGCAGTTCTTC; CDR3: CAIRGPATSGSIPREKQFF
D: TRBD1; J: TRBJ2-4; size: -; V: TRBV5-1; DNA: TGCGCCAGCCGCGCGGGCGGGGACAGGGGGCTTCAGTACTTC; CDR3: CASRAGGDRGLQYF
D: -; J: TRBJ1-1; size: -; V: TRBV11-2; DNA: TGTGCCAGCAGCCCCCTCCAGGAGGTTTTCTTT; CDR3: CASSPLQEVFF
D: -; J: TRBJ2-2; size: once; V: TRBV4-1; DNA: TGCGCCAGCAGCCAACTGGACAGCAACACCGGGGAGCTGTTTTTT; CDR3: CASSQLDSNTGELFF
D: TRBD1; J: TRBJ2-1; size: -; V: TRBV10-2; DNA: TGCGCCAGCAGTGAACCGGGACAGGGAAGCAATGAGCAGTTCTTC; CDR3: CASSEPGQGSNEQFF
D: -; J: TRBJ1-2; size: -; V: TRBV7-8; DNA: TGTGCCGGAGGGGAGGTCGGTGGCTACACCTTC; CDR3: CAGGEVGGYTF
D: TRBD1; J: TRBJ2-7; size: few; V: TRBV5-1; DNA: TGCGCCAGCAGCTTGGAAGGGACAGGGGGCCGCGAGCAGTACTTC; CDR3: CASSLEGTGGREQYF
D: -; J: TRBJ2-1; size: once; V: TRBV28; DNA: TGTGCCAGCAGTTCCCCCGGGGTAGTAGTGCAGTTCTTC; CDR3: CASSSPGVVVQFF
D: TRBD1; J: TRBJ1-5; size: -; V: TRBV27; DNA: TGTGCCAGCAGTCCTGGACAGGGAACGGGCAATCAGCCCCAGCATTTT; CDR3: CASSPGQGTGNQPQHF
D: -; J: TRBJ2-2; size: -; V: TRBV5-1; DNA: TGCGCCAGCGGGACATTGGGACAATACACCGGGGAGCTGTTTTTT; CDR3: CASGTLGQYTGELFF
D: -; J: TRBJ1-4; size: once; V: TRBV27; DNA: TGTGCCAGCAGTTCGGTGACAGCCTATAATGAAAAACTGTTTTTT; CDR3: CASSSVTAYNEKLFF
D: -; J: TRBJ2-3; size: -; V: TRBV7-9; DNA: TGTGCCAGCGGGGGGTTCCCGGGAGCCCGAAAGCAGTATTTT; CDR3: CASGGFPGARKQYF
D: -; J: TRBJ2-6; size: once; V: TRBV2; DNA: TGTGCCAGCAGTGAGGCCAGGGGATCTGGGGCCAACGTCCTGACTTTC; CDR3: CASSEARGSGANVLTF
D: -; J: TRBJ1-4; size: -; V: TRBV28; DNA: TGTGCCAGCAGATCCCTTTGGGGGGCGCGAGGGGAAAAACTGTTTTTT; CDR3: CASRSLWGARGEKLFF
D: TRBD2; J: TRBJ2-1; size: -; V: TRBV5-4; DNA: TGTGCCAGCAGCGACCTCGGGGGGGCCGTGTCCAATGAGCAGTTCTTC; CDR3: CASSDLGGAVSNEQFF
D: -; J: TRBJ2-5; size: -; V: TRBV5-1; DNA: TGCGCCAGCAGCTTGGCGGGACAGGCGGGAGGGGAGACCCAGTACTTC; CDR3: CASSLAGQAGGETQYF
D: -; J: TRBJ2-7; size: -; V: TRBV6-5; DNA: TGTGCCAGCGGCCCGACAGGAGACTACGAGCAGTACTTC; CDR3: CASGPTGDYEQYF
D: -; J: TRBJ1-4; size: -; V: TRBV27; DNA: TGTGCCAGCAGTTTCGGGGGCTTCAATGAAAAACTGTTTTTT; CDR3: CASSFGGFNEKLFF
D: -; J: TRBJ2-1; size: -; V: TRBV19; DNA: TGTGCCACCAGCTCCGGGCCCTACTACAATGAGCAGTTCTTC; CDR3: CATSSGPYYNEQFF
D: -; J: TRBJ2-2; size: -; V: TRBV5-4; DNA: TGTGCCAGCAGCTCCAATTCGAACACCGGGGAGCTGTTTTTT; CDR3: CASSSNSNTGELFF
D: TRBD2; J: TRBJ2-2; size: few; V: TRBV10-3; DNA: TGTGCCTCGTCACTAGCGGAGAACACCGGGGAGCTGTTTTTT; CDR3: CASSLAENTGELFF
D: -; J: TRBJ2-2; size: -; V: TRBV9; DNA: TGTGCCAGCAGCGTAGCTCCCCGAGCGAACACCGGGGAGCTGTTTTTT; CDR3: CASSVAPRANTGELFF
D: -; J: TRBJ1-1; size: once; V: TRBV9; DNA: TGTGCCAGCAGGGCCCTCGGAACAGGGAACACTGAAGCTTTCTTT; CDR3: CASRALGTGNTEAFF
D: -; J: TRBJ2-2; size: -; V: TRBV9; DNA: TGTGCCAGCAGCGTAGAAGGGAAGCCCGGGGAGCTGTTTTTT; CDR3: CASSVEGKPGELFF
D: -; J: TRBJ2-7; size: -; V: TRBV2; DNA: TGTGCCAGCAGTGCTTTGGGCAATTCCTACGAGCAGTACTTC; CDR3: CASSALGNSYEQYF
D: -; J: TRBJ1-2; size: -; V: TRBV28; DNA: TGTGCCAGCAGCACTGACAGAAGAAATGGCTACACCTTC; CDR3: CASSTDRRNGYTF
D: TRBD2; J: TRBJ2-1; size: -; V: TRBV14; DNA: TGTGCCAGCAGCCAAGATCTTGGTCTAGCGGGAGTGTTGTACAATGAGCAGTTCTTC; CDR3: CASSQDLGLAGVLYNEQFF
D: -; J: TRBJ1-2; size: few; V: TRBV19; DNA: TGTGCCAGTAACCCAGACGGGGGAGACTATGGCTACACCTTC; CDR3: CASNPDGGDYGYTF
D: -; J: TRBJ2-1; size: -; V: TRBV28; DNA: TGTGCCAGCAGCTTAGGATCAGCGGGTTCCGATGAGCAGTTCTTC; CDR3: CASSLGSAGSDEQFF
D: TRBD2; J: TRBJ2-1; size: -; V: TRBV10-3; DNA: TGTGCCATCAGTTCACCCGCGGGACTAGCGAAAGAAGTTTCCTACAATGAGCAGTTCTTC; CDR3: CAISSPAGLAKEVSYNEQFF
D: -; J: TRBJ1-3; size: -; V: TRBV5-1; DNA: TGCGCCAGCAGCGTAGGGACACCCCCGAACACCATATATTTT; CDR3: CASSVGTPPNTIYF
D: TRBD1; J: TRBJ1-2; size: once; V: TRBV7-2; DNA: TGTGCCAGCAGCCCCAGACTACAGGGGACACACTATGGCTACACCTTC; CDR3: CASSPRLQGTHYGYTF